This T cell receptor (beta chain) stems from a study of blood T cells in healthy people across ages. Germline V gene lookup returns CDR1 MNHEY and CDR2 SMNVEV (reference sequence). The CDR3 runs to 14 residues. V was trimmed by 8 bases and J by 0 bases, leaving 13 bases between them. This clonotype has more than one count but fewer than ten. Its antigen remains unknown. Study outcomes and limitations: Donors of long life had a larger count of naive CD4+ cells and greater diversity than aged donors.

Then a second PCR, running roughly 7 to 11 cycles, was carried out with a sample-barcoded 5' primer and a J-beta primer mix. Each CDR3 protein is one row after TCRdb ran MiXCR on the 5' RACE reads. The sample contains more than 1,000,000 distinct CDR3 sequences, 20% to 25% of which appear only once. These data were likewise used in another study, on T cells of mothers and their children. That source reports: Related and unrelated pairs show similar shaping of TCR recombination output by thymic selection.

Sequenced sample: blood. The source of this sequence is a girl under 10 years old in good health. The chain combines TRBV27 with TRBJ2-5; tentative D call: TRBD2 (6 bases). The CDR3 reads CASGRDSYQETQYF. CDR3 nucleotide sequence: TGTGCCAGCGGGCGGGACTCGTACCAAGAGACCCAGTACTTC.